These 30 T cell receptor beta chains share one sample of origin, sequenced in a study of blood T cell repertoires in COVID-19. Assay: immunoSEQ multiplex PCR; the TCRdb copy retains only in-frame clones and omits some. The sample holds over 95,000 clones; roughly 85% are singletons and the top ten take under 4%. Material: peripheral blood. The receptors originated from a man aged 40-55 years with acute or convalescent COVID-19.

This clone has just a few counts. This CDR3 reads CASSQDPGNTEAFF. In DNA form, the CDR3 reads TGCGCCAGCAGCCAAGACCCCGGGAACACTGAAGCTTTCTTT. The rearrangement links TRBV4-3 to TRBJ1-1; no clear D gene. This CDR3 comprises 14 residues. Looked up from germline, CDR1 is LGHNA and CDR2 is YSLEER. V was clipped by 0 bases and J by 1 base, with 6 bases between them.

The chain couples TRBV25-1 to TRBJ2-7, with 7 bases aligning to TRBD1. The CDR3 is 13 residues long. Trimming cost V 2 bases and J 7 bases; bases outside gene matches: 5. CDR1 MGHDK and CDR2 SYGVNS come from the germline V gene. The CDR3 protein is CASSEAIQGEQYF. The CDR3 DNA reads as TGTGCCAGCAGTGAAGCCATACAGGGGGAGCAGTACTTC.

The sample holds a few counts of this clone. The rearrangement joins TRBV10-3 to TRBJ1-1; the match to TRBD1 covers 10 bases. The CDR3 runs 14 residues. CDR1 and CDR2 from the germline V gene are ENHRY and SYGVKD. The ends lost 0 bases at V and 14 bases at J; junction bases unmatched: 9. CDR3 DNA sequence: TGTGCCATCAGTGAGTCTAGGAACGGACAGGGGGAGTTCTTT. It is translated as CAISESRNGQGEFF.

Ten or more counts support this clone. The CDR3 is CATSRVNYRADYGYTF. CDR3 nucleotides: TGTGCCACCAGCAGAGTGAATTACAGGGCAGACTATGGCTACACCTTC. J is TRBJ1-2 and V is TRBV15, with a tentative D call TRBD1 (6 bases). The V and J ends lost 1 base and 3 bases respectively, with 15 bases between them. The CDR3 sequence is 16 residues long. Germline assignment: CDR1 LNHNV and CDR2 YYDKDF (reference sequence).

The chain joins TRBV6-2 or TRBV6-3 to TRBJ2-1; 10 bases align to TRBD2. V gave up 5 bases and J gave up 11 bases; unmatched junction bases: 12. CDR1 is MNHEY, CDR2 SVGEGT, per germline. CDR3 size: 15 residues. CDR3 nucleotides: TGTGCCAGCAGTGCTCTAGCGGGGGCCCCCCTGAAGCAGTTCTTC. Amino acid sequence: CASSALAGAPLKQFF.

Note on this clone: The same CDR3 is also encoded by other DNA sequences in this sample. Here the CDR3 reads CASSVAGGPYEQYF. The CDR3 coding sequence is TGTGCCAGCAGTGTAGCGGGGGGGCCGTACGAGCAGTACTTC. V usage is TRBV2 and J usage is TRBJ2-7; 11 nucleotides match TRBD2. The CDR3 sequence is 14 residues long. The germline CDR1 and CDR2 sequences are SNHLY and FYNNEI. V lost 4 bases and J lost 4; bases outside the gene matches: 3.

The chain combines TRBV9 with TRBJ2-5; D possibly corresponds to TRBD2 (7 bases). CDR3 length: 16 residues. Per germline, CDR1 SGDLS and CDR2 YYNGEE. V gave up 2 bases and J gave up 4 bases, with 18 bases separating them. The CDR3 DNA sequence: TGTGCCAGCAGCGTCCTAGCCGGGCGGGGGCGAGAGACCCAGTACTTC. Amino acid sequence: CASSVLAGRGRETQYF.

The chain has TRBV11-2 and TRBJ1-3, with D tentatively TRBD1 (5 bases). The V end lost 4 bases, the J end lost 0 bases, and 10 bases lay between the germline ends. Germline V CDR1 and CDR2: SGHAT, FQNNGV. The CDR3 runs 15 residues. CDR3 bases: TGTGCCAGCAGCTCGGGACTGTCCTCTGGAAACACCATATATTTT. Its protein product is CASSSGLSSGNTIYF.

The V and J genes are TRBV7-8 and TRBJ2-7, with D maybe TRBD1 (6 bases). V was cut by 1 base and J by 1 base, with 17 bases left in between. In germline, CDR1 is SGHVS, CDR2 FQNEAQ. The CDR3 consists of 17 residues. This chain's CDR3 is CASSLELVGAGSYEQYF. The CDR3 DNA is TGTGCCAGCAGCTTAGAACTCGTGGGGGCTGGATCCTACGAGCAGTACTTC.

The chain is built from TRBV11-2 and TRBJ1-6, with D possibly TRBD1 on 6 matching bases. V dropped 3 bases and J dropped 8 bases, with 14 bases sitting between them. The germline V gene encodes CDR1 SGHAT and CDR2 FQNNGV. This CDR3 spans 15 amino acids. DNA for the CDR3: TGTGCCAGCAGCTTTTATGGACAGCTCGATTCACCCCTCCACTTT. It specifies CASSFYGQLDSPLHF.

The chain employs TRBV11-2 and TRBJ2-7; 8 nucleotides agree with TRBD1. The CDR3 totals 15 residues. V lost 5 bases to trimming and J lost 3 bases; unmatched junction nucleotides: 9. Germline V gene lookup returns CDR1 SGHAT and CDR2 FQNNGV. This CDR3 is CASSNTGTGHYEQYF. For the CDR3, the DNA is TGTGCCAGCAGCAACACCGGGACAGGCCACTACGAGCAGTACTTC.

This chain links TRBV7-9 with TRBJ2-3; 8 positions match TRBD2. The CDR3 is 14 residues long. V shed 5 bases and J 4 bases; nucleotides not matched to a gene: 5. The germline gives CDR1 SEHNR, CDR2 FQNEAQ (reference sequence). This CDR3 reads CASSLGGAADTQYF. Here the CDR3 DNA reads TGTGCCAGCAGCCTCGGGGGGGCCGCAGATACGCAGTATTTT.

The rearrangement uses TRBV3-1 (or the pseudogene TRBV3-2) and TRBJ1-4; no reliable D call. Trimming stripped 5 bases from V and 8 bases from J, with 12 bases between. Germline CDR1 LGHDT, CDR2 YNNKEL (reference sequence). This CDR3 is built from 13 residues. The CDR3 reads CASSETGFEKLFF. CDR3 in DNA: TGTGCCAGCAGCGAAACGGGTTTCGAAAAACTGTTTTTT.

The gene calls are TRBV12-3 or TRBV12-4 and TRBJ1-1; D gene uncertain. The CDR3 is made up of 12 amino acids. Between the trimmed V and J ends, which lost 2 bases and 4 bases, there was a span of 5 bases. The CDR3: CASSLYVTEAFF. The CDR3 DNA reads TGTGCCAGCAGTTTATATGTCACTGAAGCTTTCTTT.

This rearrangement joins TRBV9 to TRBJ1-5, with 7 bases aligning to TRBD1. Trimming at V came to 4 bases and at J to 0 bases, leaving 4 bases not matched to a gene. Germline values: CDR1 SGDLS, CDR2 YYNGEE. The CDR3 is made up of 15 amino acids. The CDR3: CASSKGQTSNQPQHF. The CDR3 coding sequence is TGTGCCAGCAGCAAGGGACAGACTAGCAATCAGCCCCAGCATTTT. The full variable domain, its missing parts supplied by reference TRBV9 and TRBJ1-5, is DSGVTQTPKHLITATGQRVTLRCSPRSGDLSVYWYQQSLDQGLQFLIQYYNGEERAKGNILERFSAQQFPDLHSELNLSSLELGDSALYFCASSKGQTSNQPQHFGDGTRLSIL.

CDR3 in DNA: TGTGCCAGCAGCTTACGTATCGCCCGGGGCAGGGGACGCCAAGAGACCCAGTACTTC. This gives the protein CASSLRIARGRGRQETQYF. The chain is built from TRBV11-2 and TRBJ2-5, with D maybe TRBD1 (6 bases). The CDR3 runs 19 residues. The germline V gene encodes CDR1 SGHAT and CDR2 FQNNGV. Trimming shortened V by 2 bases and J by 1 base, and 23 bases separated the two germline ends.

This chain uses TRBV6-6 with TRBJ2-7; possibly TRBD2 for D (5 bases). Trimming pared 6 bases from V and 8 bases from J, leaving 17 bases between. The germline V gene has CDR1 MNHNY and CDR2 SVGAGI (reference sequence). The CDR3 runs to 13 residues. The CDR3 here is CASSGLGPVKQYF. CDR3 nucleotides: TGTGCCAGCAGCGGACTCGGCCCGGTCAAGCAGTACTTC.

The chain carries TRBV3-1 (or the pseudogene TRBV3-2) and TRBJ1-6, with TRBD1 matching over 8 bases. Germline V CDR1 and CDR2: LGHDT, YNNKEL (reference sequence). This CDR3 contains 14 residues. J lost 10 bases, V lost 5 bases, and 7 bases had no gene match. CDR3 protein: CASSSDRGDSPLHF. In DNA, the CDR3 is TGTGCCAGCAGCTCCGACAGGGGAGACTCACCCCTCCACTTT.

The CDR3 nucleotides are TGCGCCAGCAGCTTGGCGGACAGATTCACTGAAGCTTTCTTT. Residues: CASSLADRFTEAFF. The chain has TRBV5-1 and TRBJ1-1; possible D gene TRBD1, 6 bases. The V end lost 0 bases, the J end lost 4 bases, and 10 bases lay between the germline ends. CDR1 and CDR2 (germline): SGHRS, YFSETQ. The CDR3 spans 14 residues.

V gene TRBV19 combines with J gene TRBJ1-2; weak D call: TRBD1 (5 bases). Trimming took off 6 bases at V and 4 bases at J, with 12 bases between the two ends. This CDR3 is built from 13 residues. From germline, CDR1 is LNHDA and CDR2 SQIVND (reference sequence). CDR3: CASSPTGLYGYTF. CDR3 sequence (DNA): TGTGCCAGTAGCCCCACAGGTCTCTATGGCTACACCTTC.

V gene TRBV21-1 combines with J gene TRBJ2-7; the table's D call, TRBD1, was not checked against the DNA. TRBV21-1 is noted as a pseudogene. The length of the CDR3 is 15 residues. CDR3 nucleotides: TGTGCCAGCAGCACCCGACAGGGAAGCTCCTACGAGCAGTACTTC. Translation gives CASSTRQGSSYEQYF.

This chain connects TRBV9 to TRBJ1-5; no reliable D call. The germline V and J ends were trimmed by 3 bases and 6 bases, with 13 bases remaining between them. Looked up from germline, CDR1 is SGDLS and CDR2 is YYNGEE. The CDR3 extends over 14 amino acids. The CDR3 here is CASSGDFGSQPQHF. CDR3 DNA: TGTGCCAGCAGCGGCGATTTCGGGAGTCAGCCCCAGCATTTT.

This CDR3 reads CASSDLASDTQYF. CDR3 sequence (DNA): TGTGCCAGCAGCGATCTAGCTTCAGATACGCAGTATTTT. This sequence joins TRBV9 and TRBJ2-3, with a weak D call TRBD2 (5 bases). The germline V gene encodes CDR1 SGDLS and CDR2 YYNGEE. V lost 3 bases and J 4 bases, leaving 9 bases between the germline ends. The CDR3 runs to 13 residues.

This chain links TRBV6-2 or TRBV6-3 with TRBJ2-7; TRBD1 aligns across 9 bases. The length of the CDR3 is 15 residues. CDR1 MNHEY and CDR2 SVGEGT come from the germline V gene. Trimming took 5 bases from V and 2 from J; bases not matched to a gene: 7. The CDR3 coding sequence is TGTGCCAGCAGTGACCGGGGACAGGGCGCCTACGAGCAGTACTTC. This sequence encodes CASSDRGQGAYEQYF.

This chain links TRBV5-1 with TRBJ2-3; possibly TRBD2 for D (5 bases). The CDR3 has 16 amino acids. Germline assignment: CDR1 SGHRS and CDR2 YFSETQ. Between the trimmed V and J ends, which lost 0 bases and 0 bases, there was a span of 11 bases. The CDR3 reads CASSLGLATSTDTQYF. CDR3 DNA: TGCGCCAGCAGCTTGGGGCTAGCTACTAGCACAGATACGCAGTATTTT.

The genes are TRBV9 and TRBJ1-1, with D unclear. The CDR3 is made up of 14 amino acids. Germline V gene sequence: CDR1 SGDLS, CDR2 YYNGEE. Trimming shortened V by 0 bases and J by 0 bases, and 6 bases separated the two germline ends. This chain's CDR3 is CASSVGAVNTEAFF. Written as DNA, the CDR3 is TGTGCCAGCAGCGTAGGAGCCGTGAACACTGAAGCTTTCTTT. Using reference TRBV9 and TRBJ1-1 for the parts outside the CDR3, the full variable domain is DSGVTQTPKHLITATGQRVTLRCSPRSGDLSVYWYQQSLDQGLQFLIQYYNGEERAKGNILERFSAQQFPDLHSELNLSSLELGDSALYFCASSVGAVNTEAFFGQGTRLTVV.

The chain recombines TRBV9 with TRBJ2-3, with 12 positions matching TRBD2. The CDR3 covers 15 residues. Per the germline V gene, CDR1 is SGDLS and CDR2 is YYNGEE. The trim removed 0 bases at V and 6 bases at J, leaving 2 bases unmatched. CDR3 sequence (DNA): TGTGCCAGCAGCGTAGTACTAGCGGGGGGCGATACGCAGTATTTT. Protein product: CASSVVLAGGDTQYF.

The chain links TRBV10-1 to TRBJ2-2; D not resolved. In germline, CDR1 is WNHNN, CDR2 SYGVQD (reference sequence). The CDR3 spans 14 residues. The germline V and J ends were trimmed by 6 bases and 4 bases, with 12 bases remaining between them. The CDR3 coding sequence is TGCGCCAGCAGGGAGAGAGGTTTCACCGGGGAGCTGTTTTTT. Protein sequence: CASRERGFTGELFF.

V and J are TRBV6-2 or TRBV6-3 and TRBJ2-6; D gene unclear. Germline CDR1 MNHEY, CDR2 SVGEGT. This CDR3 comprises 15 residues. Trimming took off 6 bases at V and 0 bases at J, with 9 bases between the two ends. CDR3 sequence: CASSILSSGANVLTF. CDR3 bases: TGTGCCAGCAGCATCCTAAGCTCTGGGGCCAACGTCCTGACTTTC.

This clone was recorded only once. The chain links TRBV3-1 (or the pseudogene TRBV3-2) to TRBJ2-7; 9 positions match TRBD1. CDR1 is LGHDT and CDR2 is YNNKEL in the germline V gene (reference sequence). J lost 5 bases, V lost 4 bases, and 6 bases had no gene match. This CDR3 contains 14 residues. The CDR3 sequence is CASSPGQGIDEQYF. CDR3 DNA sequence: TGTGCCAGCAGCCCGGGACAGGGTATAGACGAGCAGTACTTC.